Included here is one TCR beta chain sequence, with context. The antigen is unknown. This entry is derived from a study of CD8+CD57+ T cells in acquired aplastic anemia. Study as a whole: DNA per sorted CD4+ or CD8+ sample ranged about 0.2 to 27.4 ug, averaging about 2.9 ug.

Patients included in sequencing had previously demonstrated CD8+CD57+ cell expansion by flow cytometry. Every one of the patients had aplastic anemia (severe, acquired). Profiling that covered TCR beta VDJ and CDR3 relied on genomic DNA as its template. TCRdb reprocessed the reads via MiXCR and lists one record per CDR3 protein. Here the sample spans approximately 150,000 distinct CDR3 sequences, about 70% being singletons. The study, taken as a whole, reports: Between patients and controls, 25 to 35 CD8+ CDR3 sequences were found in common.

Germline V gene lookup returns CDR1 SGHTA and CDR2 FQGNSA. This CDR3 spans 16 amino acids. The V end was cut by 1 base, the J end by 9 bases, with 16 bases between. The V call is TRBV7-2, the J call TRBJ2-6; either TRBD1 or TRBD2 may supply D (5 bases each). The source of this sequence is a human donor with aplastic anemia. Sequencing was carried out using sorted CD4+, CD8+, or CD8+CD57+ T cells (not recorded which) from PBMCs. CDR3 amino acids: CASSLDGVWGINVLTF. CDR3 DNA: TGTGCCAGCAGCTTAGACGGAGTATGGGGGATCAACGTCCTGACTTTC.